The text below deals with one T cell receptor beta chain. What it binds is not known. The data are from a study of post-analysis software for immune sequencing data. Study-level background: Included among the disease courses, which were recorded for the cohort, were relapsing-remitting, secondary progressive and progressive-relapsing multiple sclerosis.

The authors incorporated unique molecular identifiers into the TCR beta cDNA libraries. The T cell input of about 1 to 10 million gave a few hundred thousand cDNA molecules. One entry per CDR3 protein, called by TCRdb with MiXCR from the PCR reads. The table shows roughly 180,000 distinct CDR3 sequences, with roughly 30% occurring only once. Germline CDR1 is KGHSH and CDR2 is LQKENI. The CDR3 totals 13 residues. V lost 3 bases, J lost 3 bases, and 8 bases lay in between. General observations from the study: Patients showed TRBV5-6, TRBV5-1 and TRBV20-1 among 4 or 5 TRBV segments more frequent than in controls. Multiple sclerosis was associated with a significant reduction in normalized Chao1 diversity relative to controls.

Sequences were obtained from blood. The TCR sequence derives from a girl between 5 and 17 years old with multiple sclerosis. The chain links TRBV18 to TRBJ1-1; possibly TRBD1 for D (5 bases). This CDR3 is CASSPTVDTEAFF. In DNA form, the CDR3 reads TGTGCCAGCTCACCGACAGTGGACACTGAAGCTTTCTTT. Based on the CDR3 plus reference TRBV18 and TRBJ1-1, the full variable domain is NAGVMQNPRHLVRRRGQEARLRCSPMKGHSHVYWYRQLPEEGLKFMVYLQKENIIDESGMPKERFSAEFPKEGPSILRIQQVVRGDSAAYFCASSPTVDTEAFFGQGTRLTVV.